Shown below are 14 T cell receptor beta chains from a single sample sequenced in a study of CD8 T cells in ankylosing spondylitis. These receptors' targets are unknown. One entry per CDR3 protein results from TCRdb running MiXCR on the 5' RACE reads. The profile shows about 210,000 distinct CDR3 sequences, approximately 7.4% of them singletons. Study conclusions and caveats: A motif in TCR beta, a set of under ten highly homologous variants, appeared characteristic of ankylosing spondylitis blood.

Specimen: blood, either unsorted or a sorted T cell fraction (not recorded which). The origin of the receptors is a male donor with ankylosing spondylitis.

V gene TRBV7-9 combines with J gene TRBJ2-5; TRBD2 matches 9 bases. Germline lookup yields CDR1 SEHNR and CDR2 FQNEAQ (reference sequence). V was pared by 5 bases and J by 2 bases, with 6 bases of the junction left unmatched. The CDR3 runs to 15 residues. CDR3 region: CASSAGLAVQETQYF. The DNA of the CDR3 is TGTGCCAGCAGCGCGGGACTAGCAGTTCAAGAGACCCAGTACTTC.

As regards this clonotype: The junction does not match germline at one end; this may be a read error. The genes are TRBV7-9 and TRBJ1-4; D possibly corresponds to TRBD1 (5 bases). The CDR3 sequence is 16 residues long. CDR1 SEHNR and CDR2 FQNEAQ come from the germline V gene (reference sequence). CDR3 nucleotides: TGTGCCGGCAGCTTCGGAGGGGAGGCAACTAATGAAAAACTGTTTTTT. Translation: CAGSFGGEATNEKLFF.

This clonotype has at least ten counts. The rearrangement joins TRBV6-4 to TRBJ1-1; no definite D call. The CDR3 is 14 residues long. V was trimmed by 0 bases and J by 1 base, leaving 6 bases between them. The germline gives CDR1 MRHNA, CDR2 SNTAGT. DNA for the CDR3: TGTGCCAGCAGTGACTCTGTGGAGAACACTGAAGCTTTCTTT. Translation gives CASSDSVENTEAFF.

This clonotype has at least ten counts. The V and J genes are TRBV28 and TRBJ2-7, with D uncertain. CDR1 and CDR2 from the germline V gene are MDHEN and SYDVKM. The CDR3 is 16 amino acids. Trimming cost V 4 bases and J 3 bases, with 19 bases left between them. The CDR3 DNA sequence: TGTGCCAGCAGTTATGCCCCCTCCGACTTTGACTACGAGCAGTACTTC. This encodes CASSYAPSDFDYEQYF.

This clonotype came up many times. The V call is TRBV4-1, the J call TRBJ1-6; D gene ambiguous. V was trimmed by 0 bases and J by 7 bases, leaving 10 bases between them. This CDR3 has 15 residues. Germline V CDR1 and CDR2: MGHRA, YSYEKL. CDR3 sequence: CASSQDATENSPLHF. The CDR3 DNA follows: TGCGCCAGCAGCCAAGACGCAACAGAGAATTCACCCCTCCACTTT.

This clonotype was observed at least ten times. V usage is TRBV12-3 or TRBV12-4 and J usage is TRBJ2-5, with D unresolved. The CDR3 extends over 13 amino acids. Trimming left V 5 bases short and J 0 bases short, with 7 bases between. The CDR3 loop is CASSDQYQETQYF. CDR3 DNA sequence: TGTGCCAGCAGTGATCAGTACCAAGAGACCCAGTACTTC.

This clonotype was detected a few times. The V call is TRBV6-5, the J call TRBJ2-1; D is perhaps TRBD1 or TRBD2 (5 bases each). The V end lost 0 bases, the J end lost 5 bases, and 14 bases lay between the germline ends. This CDR3 comprises 16 residues. CDR1 and CDR2 from the germline V gene are MNHEY and SVGAGI. CDR3 coding DNA: TGTGCCAGCAGTTACTCGTTCGGGGACCATGACAATGAGCAGTTCTTC. Protein: CASSYSFGDHDNEQFF.

This clonotype was found many times. Here the CDR3 reads CASSFGGNRGLSYNEQFF. Here the CDR3 DNA reads TGTGCCAGCAGTTTCGGGGGGAACAGGGGGCTATCCTACAATGAGCAGTTCTTC. This chain connects TRBV12-3 or TRBV12-4 to TRBJ2-1, with 9 nucleotides matching TRBD1. CDR3 length: 18 residues. V lost 3 bases and J lost 1; bases outside the gene matches: 10.

In its sample, this clonotype was seen a few times. The chain carries TRBV5-1 and TRBJ2-3, with 9 bases matching TRBD2. V lost 4 bases and J lost 0; bases outside the gene matches: 3. CDR3 length equals 15 residues. Germline CDR1 reads SGHRS; CDR2 reads YFSETQ. DNA of the CDR3: TGCGCCAGCAGCCCTCTAGCGGGGAGCACAGATACGCAGTATTTT. This sequence encodes CASSPLAGSTDTQYF. The entire variable domain, with the rest obtained from reference TRBV5-1 and TRBJ2-3, is as follows: KAGVTQTPRYLIKTRGQQVTLSCSPISGHRSVSWYQQTPGQGLQFLFEYFSETQRNKGNFPGRFSGRQFSNSRSEMNVSTLELGDSALYLCASSPLAGSTDTQYFGPGTRLTVL.

This clonotype was recorded at least ten times. The chain uses TRBV6-1 and TRBJ2-2; 7 bases are a match to TRBD1. The ends lost 5 bases at V and 2 bases at J; junction bases unmatched: 5. Germline loops: CDR1 MNHNS, CDR2 SASEGT. This CDR3 comprises 15 residues. The CDR3 loop is CASSPGGFNTGELFF. As DNA, the CDR3 is TGTGCCAGCAGTCCAGGGGGTTTTAACACCGGGGAGCTGTTTTTT.

This clonotype came up many times. The chain combines TRBV20-1 with TRBJ2-7; a weak D match, TRBD2 (6 bases). The CDR3 runs 13 residues. The germline V and J ends were trimmed by 3 bases and 0 bases, with 9 bases remaining between them. Looked up from germline, CDR1 is DFQATT and CDR2 is SNEGSKA (reference sequence). CDR3: CSARSGSSYEQYF. The CDR3 nucleotides are TGCAGTGCTAGGTCCGGGAGCTCCTACGAGCAGTACTTC.

This clonotype was recorded a few times. The chain links TRBV5-8 to TRBJ2-7, with D possibly matching TRBD1 (6 bases). Germline CDR1 is SGHTS and CDR2 is YDEGEE. This CDR3 is 14 amino acids long. Trimming removed 4 bases at V and 7 bases at J, with 18 bases between. CDR3 nucleotide sequence: TGTGCCAGCAGCCCGGAACCCGGGACACAGGAGCAGTACTTC. Residues: CASSPEPGTQEQYF. The full variable domain, completed using reference TRBV5-8 and TRBJ2-7, is EAGVTQSPTHLIKTRGQQATLRCSPISGHTSVYWYQQALGLGLQFLLWYDEGEERNRGNFPPRFSGRQFPNYSSELNVNALELEDSALYLCASSPEPGTQEQYFGPGTRLTVT.

This clonotype has ten or more counts. This chain uses TRBV10-3 with TRBJ2-4; D not certain. The germline V and J ends were trimmed by 1 base and 8 bases, with 9 bases remaining between them. Germline-derived CDR1 and CDR2 are ENHRY and SYGVKD. This CDR3 region has 13 residues. CDR3 sequence (DNA): TGTGCCATCAGTGAGTTCCTAGAGGACATTCAGTACTTC. Its translation: CAISEFLEDIQYF.

This clonotype showed up many times. The genes are TRBV5-1 and TRBJ1-2; 10 bases are a match to TRBD1. CDR3 length: 14 amino acids. In germline, CDR1 is SGHRS, CDR2 YFSETQ. Unmatched junction bases numbered 4, after V lost 0 bases and J lost 8 bases. In DNA form, the CDR3 reads TGCGCCAGCAGCTTGGAGACAGGGGGCTGGGGCTACACCTTC. Translating gives CASSLETGGWGYTF.